This TCR beta chain appears in the sequencing data of a study of blood T cell repertoires in COVID-19. As for the study in general: COVID-19 samples collected from the United States, Italy and Spain covered acute and convalescent phases. Sources were T cells, B-cell-depleted T cells, or PBMCs; the material itself was cDNA or gDNA.

As handled by the study authors: Reference gene primer amplification gave nucleated cell count estimates. TCRdb's table, derived via immunoSEQ multiplex PCR, lists solely in-frame clones and lacks some. V and J calls and clone size come straight from that table; D and trimming were deduced from the DNA. The sample includes tens of thousands of clones, 86% of them seen just once. This CDR3 is 14 amino acids long. Per germline, CDR1 DFQATT and CDR2 SNEGSKA (reference sequence). V gave up 3 bases and J gave up 4 bases, with 13 bases separating them. V gene TRBV20-1 combines with J gene TRBJ2-1; D could derive from TRBD1 or TRBD2 (5 bases each). The source of this sequence is a man aged 25-45 years with acute or convalescent COVID-19. Sequencing was carried out using peripheral blood. DNA of the CDR3: TGCAGTGCTAGTGGGGGAACTAGTTACAATGAGCAGTTCTTC. Protein: CSASGGTSYNEQFF.